This is a list of T cell receptor beta chains from one sample in a study of blood T cell repertoires in COVID-19. Only in-frame clones appear in the TCRdb table, and some are missing; sequencing was by immunoSEQ multiplex PCR. The sample lists 97,000 or so clones, approximately 79% occurring once. The material sequenced was peripheral blood. Receptors originate from a man in his sixties or seventies with active or convalescent COVID-19. Each CDR3 is given with its conserved first and last residue. The D gene is left open where the match is weak. The size entry is marked missing in some rows and otherwise reads once, few, many or a size class.

>-|TRBV27|-|TRBJ2-5
TGTGCCAGCAGCCCTAACGGGGGCCAAGAGACCCAGTACTTC
CASSPNGGQETQYF
>-|TRBV19|once|TRBJ2-5
TGTGCCAGTAGTATAGATCTGGGTGGCGGGACCCAGTACTTC
CASSIDLGGGTQYF
>TRBD2|TRBV9|-|TRBJ2-2
TGTGCCAGCAGCTCCCGTCCTTTAGCGGGGGCGACCGGGGAGCTGTTTTTT
CASSSRPLAGATGELFF
>-|TRBV29-1|once|TRBJ1-5
TGCAGCGTTCGACAGGCTTATAATCAGCCCCAGCATTTT
CSVRQAYNQPQHF
>-|TRBV29-1|once|TRBJ1-1
TGCAGCGTTGTCACCACCTATAGCACTGAAGCTTTCTTT
CSVVTTYSTEAFF
>TRBD1|TRBV29-1|-|TRBJ1-5
TGCAGCGTTGCAGCGACAGGGAATAGCAATCAGCCCCAGCATTTT
CSVAATGNSNQPQHF
>-|TRBV11-2|-|TRBJ2-7
TGTGCCAGCAGCTTAAACAGCGAGCAGTACTTC
CASSLNSEQYF
>-|TRBV5-4|-|TRBJ2-2
TGTGCCAGCAGCCCAGGGACAAGTCCTTTCGCGAACACCGGGGAGCTGTTTTTT
CASSPGTSPFANTGELFF
>TRBD1|TRBV5-5|-|TRBJ2-3
TGTGCCAGCAGCTCCCGGGACAGCTTCACAGATACGCAGTATTTT
CASSSRDSFTDTQYF
>-|TRBV7-9|few|TRBJ1-2
TGTGCCAGCAGCCTAGGGGGGGAGAATGGCTACACCTTC
CASSLGGENGYTF
>TRBD1|TRBV6-5|-|TRBJ2-7
TGTGCCAGCAGTTACGGAGGACAGGGGTGGCACGAGCAGTACTTC
CASSYGGQGWHEQYF
>-|TRBV25-1|-|TRBJ1-2
TGTGCCAGCAGTGGTCGAAACAGCCTCTATGGCTACACCTTC
CASSGRNSLYGYTF
>-|TRBV6-5|-|TRBJ2-5
TGTGCCAGCAGTTACTCGTCGGGGTCGAGAGGAGAGACCCAGTACTTC
CASSYSSGSRGETQYF
>-|TRBV24-1|-|TRBJ2-5
TGTGCCACCTCAAGAGGGGGCCAAGAGACCCAGTACTTC
CATSRGGQETQYF
>TRBD2|TRBV30|-|TRBJ2-3
TGTGCCTGGGCCCCCATGGGGAGGGCGACAGATACGCAGTATTTT
CAWAPMGRATDTQYF
>TRBD1|TRBV5-1|-|TRBJ2-1
TGCGCCAGCAGCGTTGACAGGGATTTGAATGAGCAGTTCTTC
CASSVDRDLNEQFF
>-|TRBV10-3|-|TRBJ1-1
TGTGCCATCATGGGGGGCACTGAAGCTTTCTTT
CAIMGGTEAFF
>-|TRBV27|-|TRBJ1-2
TGTGCCAGCAGTCTCCGTTCTAACGCCCATGGCTACACCTTC
CASSLRSNAHGYTF
>TRBD1|TRBV6-5|once|TRBJ2-7
TGTGCCAGCAGTTTGGTGGGCGGGACAGGGGGAGTCGAGCAGTACTTC
CASSLVGGTGGVEQYF
>-|TRBV11-3|-|TRBJ1-1
TGTGCCAGCAGCAAACAGGGTTATACTGAAGCTTTCTTT
CASSKQGYTEAFF
>-|TRBV11-1|-|TRBJ1-1
TGTGCCAGCAGCTCCACGGGGTCCCGTCGGGGAGCTTTCTTT
CASSSTGSRRGAFF
>TRBD1|TRBV6-5|-|TRBJ1-2
TGTGCCAGCAGTTACTCAGACAGGGGGGGGAAGGGATACACCTTC
CASSYSDRGGKGYTF
>-|TRBV11-3|-|TRBJ2-7
TGTGCCAGCAGCTTAGATAGGGGAAGTTTTCTCACCCACGAGCAGTACTTC
CASSLDRGSFLTHEQYF
>TRBD2|TRBV20-1|-|TRBJ2-3
TGCAGTGCTAGTGGCGGGGGGAGCACAGATACGCAGTATTTT
CSASGGGSTDTQYF
>TRBD1|TRBV7-9|-|TRBJ2-7
TGTGCCAGCAGCAGAGGACAGGGGACCCACGAGCAGTACTTC
CASSRGQGTHEQYF
>-|TRBV5-4|few|TRBJ1-1
TGTGCCAGCAGCCCCCCGGGTTTTGGCACTGAAGCTTTCTTT
CASSPPGFGTEAFF
>-|TRBV20-1|-|TRBJ2-7
TGCAGTGCAGTCAGGGGACACGAGCAGTACTTC
CSAVRGHEQYF
>-|TRBV11-2|-|TRBJ1-2
TGTGCCAGCAGCCACGGACTGAAGTATGGCTACACCTTC
CASSHGLKYGYTF
>-|TRBV3-1/TRBV3-2|-|TRBJ2-5
TGTGCCAGCAGCCCCGGGGGTAGGGAGACCCAGTACTTC
CASSPGGRETQYF
>-|TRBV5-1|-|TRBJ2-5
TGCGCCAGCAGCTTGGTTATTGAGACCCAGTACTTC
CASSLVIETQYF
>-|TRBV27|-|TRBJ1-6
TGTGCCAGCAGTTTAATGAGGAATTCACCCCTCCACTTT
CASSLMRNSPLHF
>-|TRBV30|-|TRBJ1-2
TGTGCCTGGAGTGTACAGTCTAACTATGGCTACACCTTC
CAWSVQSNYGYTF
>-|TRBV6-5|-|TRBJ1-1
TGTGCCAGCAGTTACTCGATACCAGGTGATCCTGAAGCTTTCTTT
CASSYSIPGDPEAFF
>-|TRBV14|-|TRBJ1-3
TGTGCCAGCAGCCAAATCGGGAGCTCTGGAAACACCATATATTTT
CASSQIGSSGNTIYF